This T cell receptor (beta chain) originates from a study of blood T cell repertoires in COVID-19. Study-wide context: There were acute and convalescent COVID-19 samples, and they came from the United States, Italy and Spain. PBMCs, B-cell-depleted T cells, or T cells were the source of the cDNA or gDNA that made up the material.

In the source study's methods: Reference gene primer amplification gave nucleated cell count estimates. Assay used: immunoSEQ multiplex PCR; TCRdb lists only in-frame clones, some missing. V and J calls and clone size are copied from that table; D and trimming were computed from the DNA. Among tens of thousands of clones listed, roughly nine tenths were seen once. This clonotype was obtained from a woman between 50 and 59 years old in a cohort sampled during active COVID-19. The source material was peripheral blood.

CDR3 in DNA: TGTGCCATCAGGGGACAGGGTTTGGGAGAGCCCCAGCATTTT. It is translated as CAIRGQGLGEPQHF. This chain connects TRBV10-3 to TRBJ1-5, with TRBD1 identical over 9 bases. V shed 6 bases and J 8 bases; nucleotides not matched to a gene: 8. This CDR3 spans 14 amino acids. Germline V gene sequence: CDR1 ENHRY, CDR2 SYGVKD.